Below, 20 T cell receptor beta chains from the same sample are listed, as sequenced in a study of early T cells in non-severe SARS-CoV-2 infection. TCRdb ran MiXCR on the 5' RACE reads and lists one entry per CDR3 protein. Of under 35,000 distinct CDR3 sequences detected, around 3% appear once; the ten largest clones hold 0.55% to 0.9%. Material for sequencing was whole blood. The source of these receptors is an adult who was a healthcare worker with PCR-confirmed SARS-CoV-2 infection or an uninfected control (not recorded which).

This clonotype was detected ten times or more. The chain employs TRBV29-1 and TRBJ2-1; D gene unclear. Germline-derived CDR1 and CDR2 are SQVTM and ANQGSEA. There are 13 residues in the CDR3. Deletions cut 3 bases from V and 0 bases from J, with 6 bases between. The CDR3 spells CSVERFSYNEQFF. For the CDR3, the DNA is TGCAGCGTTGAGAGATTCTCCTACAATGAGCAGTTCTTC.

This clonotype came up many times. The CDR3 nucleotides are TGTGCCAGCAGCTTGAGCAGGGACTATGGCTACACCTTC. Encoded protein: CASSLSRDYGYTF. The chain recombines TRBV5-6 with TRBJ1-2, with a tentative D call TRBD1 (5 bases). This CDR3 is built from 13 residues. V dropped 1 base and J dropped 3 bases, with 7 bases sitting between them. Germline-derived CDR1 and CDR2 are SGHDT and YYEEEE.

In this sample, this clonotype turned up many times. The chain carries TRBV20-1 and TRBJ1-5, with D possibly TRBD1 on 5 matching bases. CDR1 and CDR2 from the germline V gene are DFQATT and SNEGSKA (reference sequence). V lost 1 base and J 0 bases, leaving 13 bases between the germline ends. The CDR3 is made up of 16 amino acids. The chain's CDR3 is CSARVAGTISNQPQHF. The CDR3 DNA is TGCAGTGCTAGAGTGGCAGGGACCATTAGCAATCAGCCCCAGCATTTT.

This sequence joins TRBV5-1 and TRBJ2-3, with a possible D match to TRBD1 (6 bases). There are 14 residues in the CDR3. Trimming took 3 bases from V and 2 from J, leaving 10 bases between them. Germline V gene lookup returns CDR1 SGHRS and CDR2 YFSETQ. CDR3 bases: TGCGCCAGCAGCTATAGACAGGACACAGATACGCAGTATTTT. Encoded protein: CASSYRQDTDTQYF.

This clonotype was seen at least ten times. This chain connects TRBV6-5 to TRBJ1-2; possibly TRBD1 for D (6 bases). The V gene lost 6 bases and the J gene lost 2 bases, with 16 bases spanning the gap. Germline V lookup: CDR1 MNHEY, CDR2 SVGAGI. CDR3 length: 15 amino acids. DNA for the CDR3: TGTGCCAGCAGAAAAAACAGGGAGGCGAACTATGGCTACACCTTC. The encoded protein is CASRKNREANYGYTF.

This clonotype was seen repeatedly, ten times or more. The chain is built from TRBV10-3 and TRBJ2-1; 7 bases agree with TRBD1. The CDR3 length is 18 residues. The trim removed 6 bases at V and 6 bases at J, leaving 20 bases unmatched. The germline V gene has CDR1 ENHRY and CDR2 SYGVKD. The CDR3 region is CAISWGWTGLFRPNEQFF. The CDR3 bases are TGTGCCATCAGCTGGGGTTGGACAGGTTTGTTCCGGCCCAATGAGCAGTTCTTC.

This clonotype was recorded at least ten times. The chain's CDR3 is CSVLDSRTPSGNTIYF. Written as DNA, the CDR3 is TGCAGTGTTCTGGACTCCCGTACCCCCTCTGGAAACACCATATATTTT. The genes are TRBV20-1 and TRBJ1-3, with D uncertain. V was clipped by 7 bases and J by 0 bases, with 19 bases between them. CDR1 is DFQATT and CDR2 is SNEGSKA in the germline V gene (reference sequence). This CDR3 contains 16 residues.

The table lists this clonotype with many counts. The chain has TRBV6-1 and TRBJ2-3, with no clear D. This CDR3 is built from 16 residues. The V gene lost 2 bases and the J gene lost 3 bases, with 15 bases spanning the gap. Germline V gene sequence: CDR1 MNHNS, CDR2 SASEGT. CDR3 bases: TGTGCCAGCAGTGAAAGTCTTACTCAAGGGACAGATACGCAGTATTTT. As protein: CASSESLTQGTDTQYF.

This clonotype was recorded at least ten times. The V gene is TRBV3-1, the J gene TRBJ1-5, with D perhaps matching TRBD1 (6 bases). V was clipped by 0 bases and J by 0 bases, with 6 bases between them. Germline V gives CDR1 LGHDT, CDR2 YNNKEL (reference sequence). This CDR3 is built from 15 residues. CDR3 residues: CASSQEGHSNQPQHF. The CDR3 nucleotides are TGTGCCAGCAGCCAAGAGGGACATAGCAATCAGCCCCAGCATTTT.

This clonotype was picked up many times. This chain uses TRBV15 with TRBJ1-2; D ambiguous. The CDR3 runs 15 residues. Looked up from germline, CDR1 is LNHNV and CDR2 is YYDKDF (reference sequence). V was clipped by 2 bases and J by 4 bases, with 14 bases between them. The CDR3 reads CATSRQRIGVYGYTF. DNA of the CDR3: TGTGCCACCAGCAGACAAAGGATCGGAGTCTATGGCTACACCTTC.

This chain connects TRBV5-1 to TRBJ1-1; no firm D call. The CDR3 is 12 residues long. Trimming removed 6 bases at V and 1 base at J, with 7 bases between. The germline V gene has CDR1 SGHRS and CDR2 YFSETQ. This chain's CDR3 is CASKGGNTEAFF. CDR3 nucleotides: TGCGCCAGCAAAGGAGGGAACACTGAAGCTTTCTTT.

This clonotype came up a few times. The rearrangement uses TRBV4-1 and TRBJ1-6; D is perhaps TRBD1 (6 bases). Germline V gene lookup returns CDR1 MGHRA and CDR2 YSYEKL. The CDR3 covers 14 residues. Between the trimmed V and J ends, which lost 1 base and 7 bases, there was a span of 8 bases. Written as DNA, the CDR3 is TGCGCCAGCAGCCAAGGGCAGGGGAATTCACCCCTCCACTTT. Residues: CASSQGQGNSPLHF.

Ten or more counts support this clonotype. This chain uses TRBV29-1 with TRBJ2-3; D perhaps matches TRBD2 (5 bases). Trimming removed 7 bases from V and 1 base from J, with 12 bases in between. Looked up from germline, CDR1 is SQVTM and CDR2 is ANQGSEA. The CDR3 is made up of 13 amino acids. The CDR3 protein is CSGSVGGTDTQYF. The CDR3 coding sequence is TGCAGCGGTTCAGTGGGAGGCACAGATACGCAGTATTTT.

At least ten counts were recorded for this clonotype. This chain joins TRBV19 and TRBJ2-5; D is undetermined. Germline V CDR1 and CDR2: LNHDA, SQIVND (reference sequence). Trimming removed 8 bases at V and 0 bases at J, with 10 bases between. The CDR3 extends over 13 amino acids. The CDR3 DNA sequence: TGTGCCAGTGGTGACACGAACCAAGAGACCCAGTACTTC. It encodes CASGDTNQETQYF.

This clonotype was counted many times. This chain uses TRBV27 with TRBJ1-1; D ambiguous. The CDR3 totals 12 residues. CDR1 and CDR2 (germline): MNHEY, SMNVEV (reference sequence). V was clipped by 9 bases and J by 1 base, with 9 bases between them. CDR3 in amino acids: CARGRWNTEAFF. The CDR3 bases are TGTGCCAGGGGTAGGTGGAACACTGAAGCTTTCTTT.

This clonotype was counted between two and nine times. This chain uses TRBV12-3 or TRBV12-4 with TRBJ1-5, with TRBD1 matching 7 bases. The CDR3 sequence is 14 residues long. V lost 7 bases and J lost 7; bases outside the gene matches: 10. The CDR3 loop is CASTRQGVGQPQHF. The DNA for the CDR3 is TGTGCCAGCACCCGGCAGGGGGTTGGACAGCCCCAGCATTTT.

At least ten counts were recorded for this clonotype. The junction shows a germline mismatch at one end, possibly a read error. The chain combines TRBV7-6 with TRBJ2-3, with D maybe TRBD1 (7 bases). CDR3 length: 16 residues. Germline-derived CDR1 and CDR2 are SGHVS and FNYEAQ. The DNA for the CDR3 is TGTGCCAGCAGCCTAGCAGGGGGACTTAGCACAGATACGCAGTATTTT. It yields the protein CASSLAGGLSTDTQYF.

This clonotype has at least ten counts. The chain carries TRBV30 and TRBJ1-1, with D uncertain. The CDR3 extends over 13 amino acids. Trimming pared 0 bases from V and 12 bases from J, leaving 17 bases between. Looked up from germline, CDR1 is GTSNPN and CDR2 is SVGIG (reference sequence). Written as DNA, the CDR3 is TGTGCCTGGAGTGTACATGCGGGGTTTGAGACTTTCTTT. Amino acid sequence: CAWSVHAGFETFF.

Many counts were recorded for this clonotype. The V gene is TRBV5-6, the J gene TRBJ2-1; D gene uncertain. The CDR3 is made up of 14 amino acids. The V end was cut by 1 base, the J end by 3 bases, with 8 bases between. Germline values: CDR1 SGHDT, CDR2 YYEEEE. The CDR3 region is CASSLNDFYNEQFF. As DNA, the CDR3 is TGTGCCAGCAGCTTGAATGACTTCTACAATGAGCAGTTCTTC.

This clonotype was detected only a few times. It may be a read error: a sequence one base away is much more abundant. The V and J genes are TRBV5-1 and TRBJ1-2, with 7 positions matching TRBD1. Germline values: CDR1 SGHRS, CDR2 YFSETQ. This CDR3 contains 15 residues. The DNA of the CDR3 is TGCACCAGCAGCCGGGGACAGACGCCTGACTATGGCTACACCTTC. Translated, it gives CTSSRGQTPDYGYTF.